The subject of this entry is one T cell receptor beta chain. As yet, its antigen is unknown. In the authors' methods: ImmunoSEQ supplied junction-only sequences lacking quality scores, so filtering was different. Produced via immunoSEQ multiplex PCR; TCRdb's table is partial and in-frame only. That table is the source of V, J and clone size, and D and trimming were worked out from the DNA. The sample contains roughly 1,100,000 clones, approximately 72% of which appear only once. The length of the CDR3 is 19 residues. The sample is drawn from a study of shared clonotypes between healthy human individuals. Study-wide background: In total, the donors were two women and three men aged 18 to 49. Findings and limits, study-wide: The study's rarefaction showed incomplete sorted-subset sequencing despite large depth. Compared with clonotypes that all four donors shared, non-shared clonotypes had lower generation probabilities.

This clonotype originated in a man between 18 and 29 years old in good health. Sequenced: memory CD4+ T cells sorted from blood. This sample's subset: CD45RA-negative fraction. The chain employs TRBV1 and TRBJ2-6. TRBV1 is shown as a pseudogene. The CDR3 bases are TGCACCAGCAGCCAAGATAGGATCTCAAAAGCCACTGGGGCCAACGTCCTGACTTTC. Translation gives CTSSQDRISKATGANVLTF.